The 27 T cell receptor beta chains listed next were all sequenced from one sample in a study of T cell repertoires in cytomegalovirus infection. What these receptors recognize is not known. TCRdb processed the reads anew with MiXCR; each CDR3 protein has one entry. The repertoire includes roughly 700,000 distinct CDR3 sequences, around a third of them detected once, and over 15% sits in the top ten. Sequencing was performed on cultured PBMCs, taken from culture after CMV antigen stimulation. Receptors originate from a human donor in good health (CMV status not recorded). Some clones in this sample may be carry-over from other donors' samples.

The chain recombines TRBV6-2 or TRBV6-3 with TRBJ2-5, with D tentatively TRBD2 (6 bases). CDR3 size: 14 residues. Germline V CDR1 and CDR2: MNHEY, SVGEGT. V was clipped by 7 bases and J by 1 base, with 13 bases between them. The CDR3 spells CASTRRGSQETQYF. For the CDR3, the DNA is TGTGCCAGCACAAGGCGGGGTTCCCAAGAGACCCAGTACTTC.

V gene TRBV6-5 combines with J gene TRBJ1-1, with D perhaps TRBD1 (5 bases). There are 16 residues in the CDR3. Trimming left V 5 bases short and J 1 base short, with 17 bases between. Germline V gene data show CDR1 as MNHEY and CDR2 as SVGAGI. This CDR3 reads CASSRRIGTGNTEAFF. The CDR3 DNA is TGTGCCAGCAGTCGTAGGATTGGGACGGGGAACACTGAAGCTTTCTTT.

V gene TRBV12-3 or TRBV12-4 combines with J gene TRBJ1-5, with D hard to call. V was pared by 8 bases and J by 6 bases, with 14 bases between. CDR3 size: 13 residues. The CDR3 sequence: CASGLGGSQPQHF. The CDR3 nucleotides are TGTGCCAGCGGCCTGGGCGGGTCTCAGCCCCAGCATTTT.

This sequence joins TRBV6-1 and TRBJ2-5, with 9 nucleotides matching TRBD2. Germline assignment: CDR1 MNHNS and CDR2 SASEGT. V gave up 3 bases and J gave up 5 bases; unmatched junction bases: 7. This CDR3 contains 15 residues. The CDR3 nucleotides read TGTGCCAGCAGTGATGGCGGGGGGGCCGCGGAGACCCAGTACTTC. It yields the protein CASSDGGGAAETQYF.

This clonotype was picked up many times. The rearrangement uses TRBV7-2 and TRBJ1-2; no reliable D call. There are 14 residues in the CDR3. V lost 4 bases and J lost 7, with 16 bases in between. Germline V lookup: CDR1 SGHTA, CDR2 FQGNSA. CDR3 nucleotides: TGTGCCAGCAGCTCACTCATCGGAGAGTTTGGCTACACCTTC. Encoded protein: CASSSLIGEFGYTF.

The chain joins TRBV19 to TRBJ2-3; 8 bases match TRBD2. Unmatched junction bases numbered 16, after V lost 5 bases and J lost 6 bases. The CDR3 extends over 17 amino acids. CDR1 is LNHDA and CDR2 is SQIVND in the germline V gene (reference sequence). CDR3 nucleotide sequence: TGTGCCAGTAGTCCCGGATGGTGGGCGGGAGGATACGATACGCAGTATTTT. Translating gives CASSPGWWAGGYDTQYF.

This chain uses TRBV7-9 with TRBJ2-2; D is uncertain. The V gene's germline CDR1 is SEHNR and CDR2 FQNEAQ (reference sequence). The CDR3 has 14 residues. V dropped 2 bases and J dropped 6 bases, with 10 bases sitting between them. The CDR3 loop is CASSLRSSAGELFF. The DNA for the CDR3 is TGTGCCAGCAGCTTACGTTCTTCTGCCGGGGAGCTGTTTTTT.

This chain joins TRBV12-3 or TRBV12-4 and TRBJ1-2; D is possibly TRBD1 (6 bases). The CDR3 sequence is 14 residues long. V lost 7 bases and J lost 4, with 16 bases in between. CDR3 sequence (DNA): TGTGCCAGCACCCGGAGGGGGAATTTCTATGGCTACACCTTC. The encoded protein is CASTRRGNFYGYTF.

The chain uses TRBV19 and TRBJ1-4; D possibly corresponds to TRBD1 (5 bases). Germline loops: CDR1 LNHDA, CDR2 SQIVND (reference sequence). This CDR3 is 15 amino acids long. Trimming took off 3 bases at V and 4 bases at J, with 12 bases between the two ends. Written as DNA, the CDR3 is TGTGCCAGTAGTATTTCGCAGGGACGTAATGAAAAACTGTTTTTT. Amino acid sequence: CASSISQGRNEKLFF.

This clonotype was seen just once. The chain joins TRBV2 to TRBJ2-1; 9 bases align to TRBD1. The CDR3 covers 13 residues. The germline V gene encodes CDR1 SNHLY and CDR2 FYNNEI. The V and J ends lost 7 bases and 8 bases, in that order; junction bases with no gene match: 6. The CDR3 loop reads CASKPQGADEQFF. For the CDR3, the DNA is TGTGCCAGCAAGCCACAGGGGGCCGATGAGCAGTTCTTC.

The CDR3 region is CASSLEASGSGELFF. CDR3 nucleotide sequence: TGTGCCAGCAGCTTAGAGGCTAGCGGCTCCGGGGAGCTGTTTTTT. The chain carries TRBV7-6 and TRBJ2-2, with TRBD2 matching 7 bases. The CDR3 is 15 residues long. The ends lost 1 base at V and 6 bases at J; junction bases unmatched: 5. CDR1 and CDR2 from the germline V gene are SGHVS and FNYEAQ.

On this clonotype itself: This CDR3 fails to terminate in the conserved phenylalanine or tryptophan, so it likely reflects a read error. As DNA, the CDR3 is TGTGCCAGCAGCACGGGAGTTTTTGAGTCCTACAATGAGCAGTTCCTC. Protein: CASSTGVFESYNEQFL. The chain couples TRBV7-6 to TRBJ2-1; D is possibly TRBD2 (6 bases). There are 16 residues in the CDR3. Germline-derived CDR1 and CDR2 are SGHVS and FNYEAQ. V lost 5 bases to trimming and J lost 1 base, with 15 bases between them.

This clonotype came up a few times. The V gene is TRBV7-6, the J gene TRBJ1-2; D is possibly TRBD1 (5 bases). Germline V lookup: CDR1 SGHVS, CDR2 FNYEAQ. The CDR3 has 13 residues. Trimming pared 1 base from V and 4 bases from J, leaving 7 bases between. The CDR3 DNA reads as TGTGCCAGCAGCTTAGAGGGACGCTATGGCTACACCTTC. Amino acid sequence: CASSLEGRYGYTF.

Ten or more counts support this clonotype. The chain recombines TRBV7-9 with TRBJ1-2, with 8 bases matching TRBD1. Germline V lookup: CDR1 SEHNR, CDR2 FQNEAQ (reference sequence). The CDR3 totals 13 residues. After removal of 5 bases from V and 8 bases from J, the junction contained 7 bases not matched to a gene. This CDR3 reads CASSPQGAEGYTF. The CDR3 DNA sequence: TGTGCCAGCAGCCCGCAGGGGGCGGAAGGCTACACCTTC. The entire variable domain, with the rest obtained from reference TRBV7-9 and TRBJ1-2, is as follows: DTGVSQNPRHKITKRGQNVTFRCDPISEHNRLYWYRQTLGQGPEFLTYFQNEAQLEKSRLLSDRFSAERPKGSFSTLEIQRTEQGDSAMYLCASSPQGAEGYTFGSGTRLTVV.

This clonotype has a count of ten or more. The chain employs TRBV7-2 and TRBJ2-5; TRBD2 matches at 7 bases. Germline trimming cut 3 bases from V and 9 bases from J; bases unmatched to any gene: 7. The CDR3 has 13 amino acids. Germline CDR1 SGHTA, CDR2 FQGNSA. The CDR3 nucleotides are TGTGCCAGCAGCTTGGGACTACGTCGAGCCCAGTACTTC. It yields the protein CASSLGLRRAQYF.

This chain joins TRBV19 and TRBJ1-6; D perhaps matches TRBD1 (5 bases). V shed 9 bases and J shed 14 bases, with 20 bases lying between them. CDR3 length: 13 residues. Germline CDR1 is LNHDA and CDR2 is SQIVND (reference sequence). The CDR3 protein is CASESPGRRTLHF. The CDR3 nucleotides read TGTGCCAGCGAATCTCCGGGACGCCGGACCCTCCACTTT.

Ten or more counts support this clonotype. The CDR3 spells CASSQGQDYGYTF. The CDR3 DNA follows: TGTGCCAGCAGCCAAGGACAGGACTATGGCTACACCTTC. V and J are TRBV7-2 and TRBJ1-2; 7 bases match TRBD1. Germline lookup yields CDR1 SGHTA and CDR2 FQGNSA. V lost 5 bases to trimming and J lost 3 bases; unmatched junction nucleotides: 3. The CDR3 is made up of 13 amino acids.

This clonotype was seen more than once but under ten times. V and J are TRBV7-9 and TRBJ1-1, with D possibly matching TRBD1 (5 bases). Trimming stripped 5 bases from V and 5 bases from J, with 12 bases between. The CDR3 totals 13 residues. Germline CDR1 and CDR2: SEHNR and FQNEAQ (reference sequence). CDR3 protein: CASSLKQETEAFF. DNA for the CDR3: TGTGCCAGCAGCCTGAAACAGGAGACTGAAGCTTTCTTT. The complete variable domain, with remaining parts taken from reference TRBV7-9 and TRBJ1-1, reads DTGVSQNPRHKITKRGQNVTFRCDPISEHNRLYWYRQTLGQGPEFLTYFQNEAQLEKSRLLSDRFSAERPKGSFSTLEIQRTEQGDSAMYLCASSLKQETEAFFGQGTRLTVV.

This chain connects TRBV7-4 to TRBJ1-4; D may be TRBD1 (6 bases). Looked up from germline, CDR1 is SGHVT and CDR2 is SQSDAQ. CDR3 length: 14 residues. V was pared by 10 bases and J by 0 bases, with 12 bases between. The CDR3 DNA reads as TGTGCCACATCCGGGGGCGCAACTAATGAAAAACTGTTTTTT. It specifies CATSGGATNEKLFF. Complete variable domain (other parts from reference TRBV7-4 and TRBJ1-4): GAGVSQSPRYKVAKRGRDVALRCDSISGHVTLYWYRQTLGQGSEVLTYSQSDAQRDKSGRPSGRFSAERPERSVSTLKIQRTEQGDSAVYLCATSGGATNEKLFFGSGTQLSVL.

The V gene is TRBV2, the J gene TRBJ1-3; D is unresolved. CDR3 length equals 13 residues. Trimming took off 11 bases at V and 0 bases at J, with 11 bases between the two ends. Germline V gene sequence: CDR1 SNHLY, CDR2 FYNNEI. The CDR3 protein is CAGGGTSGNTIYF. DNA of the CDR3: TGTGCCGGAGGCGGCACCTCTGGAAACACCATATATTTT.

This clonotype has a count of ten or more. The chain carries TRBV7-2 and TRBJ2-1; 8 positions match TRBD2. Germline V lookup: CDR1 SGHTA, CDR2 FQGNSA. The CDR3 runs to 16 residues. Trimming cost V 3 bases and J 2 bases; bases outside gene matches: 6. The CDR3 is CASSLPAGAAYNEQFF. The CDR3 region has the DNA TGTGCCAGCAGCTTGCCAGCGGGAGCGGCCTACAATGAGCAGTTCTTC.

This rearrangement joins TRBV25-1 to TRBJ2-3; tentatively, D is TRBD1 (6 bases). V was clipped by 1 base and J by 0 bases, with 11 bases between them. CDR3 size: 16 residues. Germline assignment: CDR1 MGHDK and CDR2 SYGVNS. CDR3 DNA sequence: TGTGCCAGCAGTGAATGGGGGCGGGCAAGCACAGATACGCAGTATTTT. Residues: CASSEWGRASTDTQYF.

This clonotype was found a few times. In DNA form, the CDR3 reads TGTGCCAGCAGATCCGGGGGAACCTACAATGAGCAGTTCTTC. It codes for CASRSGGTYNEQFF. This chain uses TRBV6-6 with TRBJ2-1; tentative D call: TRBD2 (6 bases). V lost 6 bases to trimming and J lost 2 bases, with 11 bases between them. There are 14 residues in the CDR3. CDR1 is MNHNY and CDR2 is SVGAGI in the germline V gene (reference sequence).

This chain uses TRBV20-1 with TRBJ2-3; maybe TRBD2 (6 bases). The CDR3 is 15 amino acids. V was pared by 4 bases and J by 0 bases, with 14 bases between. The germline gives CDR1 DFQATT, CDR2 SNEGSKA (reference sequence). CDR3 bases: TGCAGTGCTATCATTGGGGGGACTAGCACAGATACGCAGTATTTT. Translation: CSAIIGGTSTDTQYF.

This clonotype came up many times. The chain has TRBV7-2 and TRBJ2-5; tentative D call: TRBD1 (6 bases). V was clipped by 3 bases and J by 2 bases, with 10 bases between them. This CDR3 is built from 14 residues. CDR1 is SGHTA, CDR2 FQGNSA, per germline. DNA for the CDR3: TGTGCCAGCAGCTTCTGGACAGCACAAGAGACCCAGTACTTC. It encodes CASSFWTAQETQYF.

Many counts were recorded for this clonotype. CDR3 loop: CASSPAGLNSPLHF. The CDR3, as DNA: TGTGCCAGCAGCCCCGCTGGGTTAAATTCACCCCTCCACTTT. V gene TRBV7-2 combines with J gene TRBJ1-6; no clear D gene. Looked up from germline, CDR1 is SGHTA and CDR2 is FQGNSA. The V gene lost 5 bases and the J gene lost 7 bases, with 12 bases spanning the gap. The CDR3 spans 14 residues.

This chain links TRBV7-9 with TRBJ2-7, with 10 nucleotides matching TRBD2. This CDR3 contains 14 residues. Germline V lookup: CDR1 SEHNR, CDR2 FQNEAQ (reference sequence). V was pared by 5 bases and J by 9 bases, with 10 bases of the junction left unmatched. CDR3 loop: CASSPFLAGAGQYF. The CDR3 bases are TGTGCCAGCAGCCCCTTCCTAGCGGGAGCTGGGCAGTACTTC.